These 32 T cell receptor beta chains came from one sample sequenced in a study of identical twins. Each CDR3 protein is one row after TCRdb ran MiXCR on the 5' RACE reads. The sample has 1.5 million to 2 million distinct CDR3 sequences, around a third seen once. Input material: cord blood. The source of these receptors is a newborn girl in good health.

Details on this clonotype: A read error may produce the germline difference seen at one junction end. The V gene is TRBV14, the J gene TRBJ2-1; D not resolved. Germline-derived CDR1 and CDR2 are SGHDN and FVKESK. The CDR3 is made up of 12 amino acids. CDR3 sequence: CASSQVWAERFF. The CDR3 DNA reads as TGTGCCAGCAGCCAAGTTTGGGCTGAGCGGTTCTTC.

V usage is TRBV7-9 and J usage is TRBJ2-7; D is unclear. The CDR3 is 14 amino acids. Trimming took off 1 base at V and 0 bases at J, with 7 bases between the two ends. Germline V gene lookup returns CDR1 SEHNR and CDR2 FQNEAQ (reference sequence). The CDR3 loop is CASSLGKPSYEQYF. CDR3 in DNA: TGTGCCAGCAGCTTAGGCAAACCCTCCTACGAGCAGTACTTC.

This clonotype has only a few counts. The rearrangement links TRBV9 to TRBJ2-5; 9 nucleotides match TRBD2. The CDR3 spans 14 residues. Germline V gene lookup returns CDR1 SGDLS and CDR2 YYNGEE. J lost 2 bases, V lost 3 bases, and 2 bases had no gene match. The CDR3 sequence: CASSAAGGQETQYF. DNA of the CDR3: TGTGCCAGCAGCGCAGCGGGGGGTCAAGAGACCCAGTACTTC.

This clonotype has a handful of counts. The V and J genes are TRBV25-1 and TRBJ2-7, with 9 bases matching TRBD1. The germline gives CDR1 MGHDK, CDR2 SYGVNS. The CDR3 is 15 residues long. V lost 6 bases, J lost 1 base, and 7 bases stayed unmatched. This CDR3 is CASSNGQGWSYEQYF. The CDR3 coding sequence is TGTGCCAGCAGCAACGGACAGGGGTGGTCCTACGAGCAGTACTTC.

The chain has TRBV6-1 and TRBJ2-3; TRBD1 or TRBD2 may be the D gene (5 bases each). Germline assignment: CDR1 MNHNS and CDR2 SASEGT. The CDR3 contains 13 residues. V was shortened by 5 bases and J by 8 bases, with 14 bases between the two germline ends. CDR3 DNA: TGTGCCAGCAGTCCGGGACCGAAGCTTACGCAGTATTTT. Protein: CASSPGPKLTQYF.

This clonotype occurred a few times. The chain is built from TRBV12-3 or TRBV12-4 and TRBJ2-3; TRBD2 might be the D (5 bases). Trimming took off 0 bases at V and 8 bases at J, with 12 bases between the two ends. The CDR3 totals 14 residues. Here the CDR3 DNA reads TGTGCCAGCAGTTTAGCGGCAGGTCGGGGTACGCAGTATTTT. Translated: CASSLAAGRGTQYF.

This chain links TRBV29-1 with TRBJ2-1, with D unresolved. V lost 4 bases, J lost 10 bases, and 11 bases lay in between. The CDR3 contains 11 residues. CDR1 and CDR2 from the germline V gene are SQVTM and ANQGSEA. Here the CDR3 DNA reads TGCAGCGTTGGTTCGGTACGGGAGCAGTTCTTC. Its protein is CSVGSVREQFF.

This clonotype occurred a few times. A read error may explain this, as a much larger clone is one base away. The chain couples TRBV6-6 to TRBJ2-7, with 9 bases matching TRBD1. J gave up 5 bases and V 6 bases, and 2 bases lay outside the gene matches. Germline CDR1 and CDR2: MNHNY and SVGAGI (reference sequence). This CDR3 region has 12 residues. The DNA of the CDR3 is TGTGCCAGCAGACAGGGGGCCCACGAGCAGTACTTC. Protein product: CASRQGAHEQYF.

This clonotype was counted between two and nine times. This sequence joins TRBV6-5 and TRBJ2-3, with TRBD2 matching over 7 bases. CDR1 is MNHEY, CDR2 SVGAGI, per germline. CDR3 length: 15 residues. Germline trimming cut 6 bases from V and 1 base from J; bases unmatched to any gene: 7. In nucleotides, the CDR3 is TGTGCCAGCAGGCCTAGGGGAGGGGGCACAGATACGCAGTATTTT. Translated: CASRPRGGGTDTQYF.

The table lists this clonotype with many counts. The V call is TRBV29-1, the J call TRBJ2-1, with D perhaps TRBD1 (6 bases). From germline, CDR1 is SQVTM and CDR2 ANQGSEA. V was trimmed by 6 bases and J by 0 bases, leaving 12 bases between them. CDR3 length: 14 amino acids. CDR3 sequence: CSVTGQSSYNEQFF. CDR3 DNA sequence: TGCAGCGTGACAGGCCAGAGCTCCTACAATGAGCAGTTCTTC.

CDR3: CASSPTVLYQETQYF. The CDR3 region has the DNA TGTGCCAGCAGCCCTACGGTCTTGTACCAAGAGACCCAGTACTTC. The chain couples TRBV7-9 to TRBJ2-5; D gene unclear. The germline CDR1 and CDR2 sequences are SEHNR and FQNEAQ (reference sequence). CDR3 length: 15 amino acids. V was shortened by 5 bases and J by 0 bases, with 13 bases between the two germline ends.

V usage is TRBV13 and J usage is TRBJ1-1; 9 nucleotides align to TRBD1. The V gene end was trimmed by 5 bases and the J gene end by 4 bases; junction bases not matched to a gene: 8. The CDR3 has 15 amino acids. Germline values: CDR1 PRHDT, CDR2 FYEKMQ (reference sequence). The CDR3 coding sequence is TGTGCCAGCAGCCCGGACAGGGGATGGGGCACTGAAGCTTTCTTT. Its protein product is CASSPDRGWGTEAFF.

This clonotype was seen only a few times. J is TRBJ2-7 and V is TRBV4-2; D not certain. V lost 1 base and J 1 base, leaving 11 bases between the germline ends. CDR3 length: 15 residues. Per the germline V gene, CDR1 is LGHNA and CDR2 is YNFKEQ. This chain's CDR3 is CASSQGRDRSYEQYF. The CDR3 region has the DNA TGTGCCAGCAGCCAAGGGCGCGACCGATCCTACGAGCAGTACTTC.

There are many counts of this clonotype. The CDR3, as DNA: TGTGCCAGCAGCTTGCGAGCGAATACGCAGTATTTT. Its translation: CASSLRANTQYF. The gene calls are TRBV11-2 and TRBJ2-3; no firm D call. CDR3 size: 12 residues. Germline CDR1 and CDR2: SGHAT and FQNNGV. V was pared by 3 bases and J by 7 bases, with 8 bases between.

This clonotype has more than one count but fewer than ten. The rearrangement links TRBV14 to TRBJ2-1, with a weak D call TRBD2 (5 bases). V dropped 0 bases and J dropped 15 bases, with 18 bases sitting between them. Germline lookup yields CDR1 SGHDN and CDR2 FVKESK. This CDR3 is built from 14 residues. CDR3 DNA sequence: TGTGCCAGCAGCCAAGATAGTCGGTACCCGGGGAGGTTCTTC. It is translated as CASSQDSRYPGRFF.

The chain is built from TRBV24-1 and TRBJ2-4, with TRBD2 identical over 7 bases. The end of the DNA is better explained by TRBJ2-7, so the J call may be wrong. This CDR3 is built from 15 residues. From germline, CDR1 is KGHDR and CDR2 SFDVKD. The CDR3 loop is CATSDLAEGVSEQYF. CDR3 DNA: TGTGCCACCAGTGACCTAGCGGAAGGGGTCTCCGAGCAGTACTTC.

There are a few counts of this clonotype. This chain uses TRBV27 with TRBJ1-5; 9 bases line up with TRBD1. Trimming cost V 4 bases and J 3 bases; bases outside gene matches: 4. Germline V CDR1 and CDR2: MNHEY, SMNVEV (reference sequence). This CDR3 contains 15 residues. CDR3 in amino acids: CASSSWTGANQPQHF. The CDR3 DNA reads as TGTGCCAGCAGTTCATGGACAGGGGCCAATCAGCCCCAGCATTTT.

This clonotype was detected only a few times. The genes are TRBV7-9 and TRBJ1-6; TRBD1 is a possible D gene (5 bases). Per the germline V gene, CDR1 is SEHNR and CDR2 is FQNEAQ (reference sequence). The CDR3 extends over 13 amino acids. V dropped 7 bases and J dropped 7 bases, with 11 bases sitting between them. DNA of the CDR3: TGTGCCAGCACCCCAGGGCTGAATTCACCCCTCCACTTT. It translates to CASTPGLNSPLHF.

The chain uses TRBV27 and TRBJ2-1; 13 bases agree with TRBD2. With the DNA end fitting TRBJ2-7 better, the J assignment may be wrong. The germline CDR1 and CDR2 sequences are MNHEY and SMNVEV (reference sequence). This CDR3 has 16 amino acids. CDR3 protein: CASSPQLAGGPDEQYF. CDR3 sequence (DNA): TGTGCCAGCAGTCCCCAACTAGCGGGGGGGCCAGATGAGCAGTACTTC.

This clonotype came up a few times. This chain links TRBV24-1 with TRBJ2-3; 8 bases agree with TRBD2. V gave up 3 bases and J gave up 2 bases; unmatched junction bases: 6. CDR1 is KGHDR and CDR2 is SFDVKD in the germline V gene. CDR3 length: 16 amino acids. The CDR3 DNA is TGTGCCACCAGTGATATGGGACTAGGAGCCACAGATACGCAGTATTTT. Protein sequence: CATSDMGLGATDTQYF.

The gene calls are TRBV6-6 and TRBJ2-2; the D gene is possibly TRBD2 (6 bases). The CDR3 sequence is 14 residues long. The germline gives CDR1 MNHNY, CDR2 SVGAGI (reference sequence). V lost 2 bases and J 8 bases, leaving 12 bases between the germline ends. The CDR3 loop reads CASSYLAGRGELFF. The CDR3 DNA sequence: TGTGCCAGCAGTTACCTCGCGGGGAGAGGGGAGCTGTTTTTT.

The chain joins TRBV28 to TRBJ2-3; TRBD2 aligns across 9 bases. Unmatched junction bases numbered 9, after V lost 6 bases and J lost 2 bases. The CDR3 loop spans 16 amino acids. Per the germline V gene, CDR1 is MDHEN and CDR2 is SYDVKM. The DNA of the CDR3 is TGTGCCAGCAGCCTGACGGCTAGCGGGATCACAGATACGCAGTATTTT. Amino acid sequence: CASSLTASGITDTQYF.

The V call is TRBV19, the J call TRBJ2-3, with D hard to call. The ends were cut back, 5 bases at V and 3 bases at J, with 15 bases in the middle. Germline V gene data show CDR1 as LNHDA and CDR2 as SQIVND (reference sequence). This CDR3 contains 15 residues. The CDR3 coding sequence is TGTGCCAGTAGTCTTAGAGCTCTTTCAACAGATACGCAGTATTTT. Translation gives CASSLRALSTDTQYF.

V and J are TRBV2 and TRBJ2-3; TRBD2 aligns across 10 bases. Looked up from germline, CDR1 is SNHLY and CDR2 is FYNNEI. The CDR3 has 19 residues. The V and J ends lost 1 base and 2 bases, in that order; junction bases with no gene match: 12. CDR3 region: CASSEVWTSGDIPTDTQYF. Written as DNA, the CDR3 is TGTGCCAGCAGTGAAGTTTGGACTAGCGGAGACATCCCCACAGATACGCAGTATTTT.

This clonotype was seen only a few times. CDR3 sequence: CASSLAPKGYGYTF. CDR3 sequence (DNA): TGTGCCAGCAGTTTAGCCCCTAAGGGGTATGGCTACACCTTC. V is TRBV6-5 and J is TRBJ1-2, with TRBD1 as a possible D gene (5 bases). This CDR3 comprises 14 residues. From germline, CDR1 is MNHEY and CDR2 SVGAGI. V was trimmed by 4 bases and J by 5 bases, leaving 14 bases between them.

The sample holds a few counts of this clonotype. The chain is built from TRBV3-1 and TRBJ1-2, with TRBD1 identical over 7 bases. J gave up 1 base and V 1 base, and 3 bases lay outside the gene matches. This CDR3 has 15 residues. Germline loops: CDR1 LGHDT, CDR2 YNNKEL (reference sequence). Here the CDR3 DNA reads TGTGCCAGCAGCCAAGCCGGGACAGTTAACTATGGCTACACCTTC. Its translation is CASSQAGTVNYGYTF.

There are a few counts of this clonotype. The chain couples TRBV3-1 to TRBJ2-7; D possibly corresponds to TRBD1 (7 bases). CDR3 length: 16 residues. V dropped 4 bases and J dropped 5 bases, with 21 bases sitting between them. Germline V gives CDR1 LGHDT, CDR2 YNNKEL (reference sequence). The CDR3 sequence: CASSPSGRGASHEQYF. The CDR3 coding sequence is TGTGCCAGCAGCCCCTCAGGCAGGGGGGCGTCTCACGAGCAGTACTTC.

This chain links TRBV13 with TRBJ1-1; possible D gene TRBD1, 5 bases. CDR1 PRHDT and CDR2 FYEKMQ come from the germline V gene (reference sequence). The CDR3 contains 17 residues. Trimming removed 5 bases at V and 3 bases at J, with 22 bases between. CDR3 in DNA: TGTGCCAGCAGCCTGGGCAGGGTGGTTGGCAGGGACACTGAAGCTTTCTTT. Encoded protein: CASSLGRVVGRDTEAFF. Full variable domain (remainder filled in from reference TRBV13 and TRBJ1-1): AAGVIQSPRHLIKEKRETATLKCYPIPRHDTVYWYQQGPGQDPQFLISFYEKMQSDKGSIPDRFSAQQFSDYHSELNMSSLELGDSALYFCASSLGRVVGRDTEAFFGQGTRLTVV.

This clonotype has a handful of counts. The CDR3 DNA sequence: TGTGCCAGCAGACCCCAGGGGGTGGGCTACGAGCAGTACTTC. This sequence encodes CASRPQGVGYEQYF. The V and J genes are TRBV28 and TRBJ2-7, with 7 bases that match TRBD1. The CDR3 length is 14 residues. CDR1 and CDR2 from the germline V gene are MDHEN and SYDVKM. The trim removed 6 bases at V and 3 bases at J, leaving 8 bases unmatched.

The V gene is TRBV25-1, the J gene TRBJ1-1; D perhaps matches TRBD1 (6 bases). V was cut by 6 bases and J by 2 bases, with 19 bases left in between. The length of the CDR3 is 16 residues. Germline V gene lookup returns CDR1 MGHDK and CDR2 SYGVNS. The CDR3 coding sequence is TGTGCCAGCAGACCCAATAGAGGGGGATTAAACACTGAAGCTTTCTTT. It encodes CASRPNRGGLNTEAFF.

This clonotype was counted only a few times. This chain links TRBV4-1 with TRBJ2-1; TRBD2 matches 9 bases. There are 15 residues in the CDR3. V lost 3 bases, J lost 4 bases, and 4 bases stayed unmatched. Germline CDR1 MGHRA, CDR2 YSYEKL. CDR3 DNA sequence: TGCGCCAGCAGCCAGGGGACTAGCCCGTACAATGAGCAGTTCTTC. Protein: CASSQGTSPYNEQFF.

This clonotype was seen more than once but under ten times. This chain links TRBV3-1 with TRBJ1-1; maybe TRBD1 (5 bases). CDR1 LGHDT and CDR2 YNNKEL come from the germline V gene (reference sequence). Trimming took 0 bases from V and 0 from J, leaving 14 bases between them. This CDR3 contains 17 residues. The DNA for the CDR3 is TGTGCCAGCAGCCAAGATGGGGGGGGGAGGTTGAACACTGAAGCTTTCTTT. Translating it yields CASSQDGGGRLNTEAFF.